The clone carrying this TCR beta chain has at least ten counts. What it binds is unknown. Enrolled ophthalmopathy patients presented with a Clinical Activity Score of at least 3, a NOSPECS grade of at least 4, and disease duration under 3 months. Patients with uncontrolled infections, other autoimmune diseases, pregnancy or lactation were excluded. 10 ml fresh peripheral blood yielded the PBMCs. Germline CDR1 reads KGHDR; CDR2 reads SFDVKD. The ends were cut back, 1 base at V and 4 bases at J, with 7 bases in the middle. This CDR3 has 14 residues. TCR beta CDR3 region amplification was performed from RNA transcripts. The study used the HTBI primer set for a first-round RT-PCR of the TCR CDR3. TCRdb independently ran MiXCR on the multiplex PCR reads; one entry per CDR3 protein. The sample lists 500,000 or so distinct CDR3 sequences; roughly a sixth were seen once. The data derive from a study of T cells in Graves' hyperthyroidism and ophthalmopathy.

Broader study findings: Ophthalmopathy was model-predicted a median about six months pre-onset.

The sample consisted of blood. This sequence joins TRBV24-1 and TRBJ2-1, with D possibly matching TRBD1 (5 bases). The receptor's source is a woman younger than 35 with Graves' ophthalmopathy. DNA for the CDR3: TGTGCCACCAGTGATTTCCCAGGGTACAATGAGCAGTTCTTC. As protein: CATSDFPGYNEQFF.